Listed here are 32 T cell receptor beta chains from one sample, sequenced in a study of draining lymph node invasion in breast cancer. Via MiXCR, TCRdb re-called the bulk RNA-seq reads, giving one row per CDR3 protein. There are approximately 3,100 distinct CDR3 sequences in the sample; under 55% occur only once, and around 3.6% lies in the top ten. Sorting for CD4+ CD45RA- CD25high cells yielded memory regulatory T cells. The sample consisted of sorted memory Tregs from a lymph node. These TCRs come from a female donor with luminal breast cancer.

This rearrangement joins TRBV11-2 to TRBJ1-1; D gene uncertain. Germline lookup yields CDR1 SGHAT and CDR2 FQNNGV. Trimming took 2 bases from V and 3 from J, leaving 10 bases between them. This CDR3 has 14 residues. CDR3: CASSLRRADTEAFF. As DNA, the CDR3 is TGTGCCAGCAGCTTAAGAAGGGCGGACACTGAAGCTTTCTTT.

This clonotype was counted a single time. The chain uses TRBV7-3 and TRBJ2-3; D remains ambiguous. In germline, CDR1 is SGHTA, CDR2 FQGTGA. The CDR3 is made up of 13 amino acids. Trimming shortened V by 5 bases and J by 1 base, and 7 bases separated the two germline ends. The CDR3 nucleotides are TGTGCCAGCAGCCCCGGAGGCACAGATACGCAGTATTTT. Translating gives CASSPGGTDTQYF.

The sample holds a few counts of this clonotype. The V gene is TRBV24-1, the J gene TRBJ2-2, with D perhaps matching TRBD1 or TRBD2 (6 bases each). V gave up 3 bases and J gave up 5 bases, with 15 bases separating them. CDR3 length: 16 residues. The germline V gene encodes CDR1 KGHDR and CDR2 SFDVKD. The chain's CDR3 is CATSDLGRRGTGELFF. The DNA for the CDR3 is TGTGCCACCAGTGATCTAGGACGGAGGGGGACCGGGGAGCTGTTTTTT.

CDR3 amino acids: CASSLGAAEGNTIYF. The DNA of the CDR3 is TGCGCCAGCAGCTTGGGGGCCGCGGAGGGAAACACCATATATTTT. The V and J genes are TRBV5-1 and TRBJ1-3; D is unresolved. Germline V gene sequence: CDR1 SGHRS, CDR2 YFSETQ. The CDR3 loop spans 15 amino acids. Between the trimmed V and J ends, which lost 0 bases and 4 bases, there was a span of 11 bases. The full variable domain, with the rest looked up from reference TRBV5-1 and TRBJ1-3, is KAGVTQTPRYLIKTRGQQVTLSCSPISGHRSVSWYQQTPGQGLQFLFEYFSETQRNKGNFPGRFSGRQFSNSRSEMNVSTLELGDSALYLCASSLGAAEGNTIYFGEGSWLTVV.

This clonotype has more than one count but fewer than ten. The V and J genes are TRBV12-3 or TRBV12-4 and TRBJ2-7; D gene ambiguous. Between the trimmed V and J ends, which lost 3 bases and 4 bases, there was a span of 4 bases. The CDR3 sequence is 11 residues long. CDR3 protein: CASSLGYEQYF. In DNA form, the CDR3 reads TGTGCCAGCAGTTTGGGGTACGAGCAGTACTTC.

This clonotype was observed a single time. The chain joins TRBV4-3 to TRBJ1-3; no clear D gene. V lost 2 bases and J 1 base, leaving 15 bases between the germline ends. CDR3 length: 17 residues. The germline V gene has CDR1 LGHNA and CDR2 YSLEER. The CDR3 DNA reads TGCGCCAGCAGCCAACATATTAAACGGGGATCTGGAAACACCATATATTTT. Its translation is CASSQHIKRGSGNTIYF.

In this sample, this clonotype turned up a few times. The J gene is TRBJ2-2, the V gene TRBV12-3 or TRBV12-4; 7 bases align to TRBD2. V was pared by 5 bases and J by 4 bases, with 7 bases of the junction left unmatched. The CDR3 has 15 amino acids. The CDR3 protein is CASSPRLAGTGELFF. The CDR3, as DNA: TGTGCCAGCAGTCCCAGACTAGCCGGCACCGGGGAGCTGTTTTTT.

The chain couples TRBV5-4 to TRBJ2-3; 8 bases fit TRBD2. The germline gives CDR1 SGHNT, CDR2 YYREEE (reference sequence). The CDR3 loop spans 16 amino acids. The J segment lost 0 bases and the V segment lost 2 bases, leaving 5 bases of the junction unmatched. Here the CDR3 reads CASSFGSSGSTDTQYF. The CDR3 nucleotides are TGTGCCAGCAGCTTTGGTTCTAGCGGGAGCACAGATACGCAGTATTTT.

The J gene is TRBJ1-1, the V gene TRBV6-1; the D gene is possibly TRBD1 (5 bases). CDR3 length: 12 residues. V lost 1 base and J 10 bases, leaving 10 bases between the germline ends. CDR1 MNHNS and CDR2 SASEGT come from the germline V gene. CDR3 loop: CASSEVMGGAFF. The CDR3 DNA sequence: TGTGCCAGCAGTGAAGTCATGGGGGGAGCTTTCTTT.

The chain couples TRBV20-1 to TRBJ2-1; D gene unclear. The CDR3 loop spans 17 amino acids. The V gene lost 1 base and the J gene lost 7 bases, with 23 bases spanning the gap. Per germline, CDR1 DFQATT and CDR2 SNEGSKA (reference sequence). CDR3 sequence: CSARGSLEFRPVNEQFF. The CDR3 DNA is TGCAGTGCTAGAGGGAGTCTGGAGTTCCGCCCAGTGAATGAGCAGTTCTTC.

In its sample, this clonotype was seen a few times. V usage is TRBV7-2 and J usage is TRBJ2-2, with 8 bases fitting TRBD2. The germline V gene has CDR1 SGHTA and CDR2 FQGNSA. Losses at the gene ends were 2 bases for V and 3 bases for J; bases not matched to a gene: 8. The CDR3 runs 17 residues. The CDR3 is CASSLKGQREYTGELFF. CDR3 DNA: TGTGCCAGCAGCTTAAAAGGGCAGCGGGAGTACACCGGGGAGCTGTTTTTT.

This clonotype is a singleton in its sample. The gene calls are TRBV12-1 and TRBJ2-3; the DNA was not used to check the table's D call, TRBD1. TRBV12-1 is a known pseudogene. This CDR3 spans 14 amino acids. The CDR3 region is CASSLGGSTDTQYF. The CDR3 DNA reads as TGTGCCAGCAGCTTGGGGGGGAGCACAGATACGCAGTATTTT.

As regards this clonotype: A read error may account for a junction end that differs from germline. V gene TRBV6-1 combines with J gene TRBJ2-1; D not certain. The CDR3 totals 11 residues. Per the germline V gene, CDR1 is MNHNS and CDR2 is SASEGT. The CDR3 spells CTSSGVEGQFF. CDR3 in DNA: TGTACCAGCAGTGGTGTAGAAGGGCAGTTCTTC.

The V call is TRBV20-1, the J call TRBJ1-5; D gene unclear. Germline CDR1 reads DFQATT; CDR2 reads SNEGSKA (reference sequence). The CDR3 contains 14 residues. Deletions cut 0 bases from V and 3 bases from J, with 9 bases between. The CDR3 nucleotides read TGCAGTGCTAGAGATCGGCGGGTCAATCAGCCCCAGCATTTT. It encodes CSARDRRVNQPQHF.

This chain uses TRBV7-9 with TRBJ1-1; the match to TRBD1 covers 9 bases. Germline values: CDR1 SEHNR, CDR2 FQNEAQ (reference sequence). The V segment lost 4 bases and the J segment 1 base; nucleotides outside the gene matches: 16. This CDR3 has 19 amino acids. The CDR3 is CASSYSRDRVVLGNTEAFF. The CDR3 region has the DNA TGTGCCAGCAGCTACTCTCGGGACAGGGTTGTCTTAGGGAACACTGAAGCTTTCTTT.

The chain uses TRBV20-1 and TRBJ2-1, with 7 bases fitting TRBD2. The CDR3 sequence is 17 residues long. CDR1 DFQATT and CDR2 SNEGSKA come from the germline V gene (reference sequence). The trim removed 0 bases at V and 8 bases at J, leaving 16 bases unmatched. CDR3 nucleotide sequence: TGCAGTGCTAGAGATGGAGGGCGGGGGTTCGTCTTAGATGAGCAGTTCTTC. Protein: CSARDGGRGFVLDEQFF.

With respect to this clonotype: Just one base apart from a much larger clone, this may be a read error. The chain uses TRBV12-3 or TRBV12-4 and TRBJ1-1; 7 bases line up with TRBD1. This CDR3 is 22 amino acids long. CDR3 region: CSSSLTGRVGWRGPEQNTEAFF. DNA for the CDR3: TGTTCCAGCAGTTTAACCGGGCGGGTTGGATGGAGGGGGCCCGAACAGAACACTGAAGCTTTCTTT.

The V call is TRBV6-2 or TRBV6-3, the J call TRBJ1-5; no clear D gene. This CDR3 is built from 13 residues. With 9 bases removed from V and 7 bases from J, the gap between germline ends came to 16 bases. The germline CDR1 and CDR2 sequences are MNHEY and SVGEGT. CDR3 protein: CASSGSRGQPQHF. CDR3 bases: TGTGCCAGTTCCGGCTCACGCGGGCAGCCCCAGCATTTT.

The J gene is TRBJ1-1, the V gene TRBV15; 8 positions agree with TRBD1. This CDR3 contains 13 residues. The V segment lost 1 base and the J segment 8 bases; nucleotides outside the gene matches: 3. Germline V CDR1 and CDR2: LNHNV, YYDKDF (reference sequence). The DNA of the CDR3 is TGTGCCACCAGCAGAGCCAGGGGGCCCGAAGCTTTCTTT. Its protein product is CATSRARGPEAFF.

J is TRBJ1-1 and V is TRBV4-1; D might be TRBD1 (6 bases). Germline-derived CDR1 and CDR2 are MGHRA and YSYEKL. V was shortened by 0 bases and J by 5 bases, with 13 bases between the two germline ends. The CDR3 spans 15 residues. The CDR3 DNA reads TGCGCCAGCAGCCAAGATCTTGTGAGGGGGACTGAAGCTTTCTTT. This sequence encodes CASSQDLVRGTEAFF.

This clonotype was observed a single time. The gene calls are TRBV12-3 or TRBV12-4 and TRBJ2-1, with a weak D call TRBD2 (5 bases). The CDR3 is 15 amino acids. The V end lost 5 bases, the J end lost 4 bases, and 15 bases lay between the germline ends. The CDR3 reads CASSPREGSYNEQFF. The CDR3 nucleotides read TGTGCCAGCAGTCCCCGGGAAGGCTCTTACAATGAGCAGTTCTTC.

In its sample, this clonotype was seen a few times. CDR3 in amino acids: CASSFSSGTDTQYF. CDR3 DNA: TGCGCCAGCAGCTTTTCTAGCGGGACAGATACGCAGTATTTT. J is TRBJ2-3 and V is TRBV5-1; 8 nucleotides align to TRBD2. The CDR3 totals 14 residues. The germline V gene has CDR1 SGHRS and CDR2 YFSETQ. After removal of 2 bases from V and 3 bases from J, the junction contained 2 bases not matched to a gene.

In its sample, this clonotype was seen once. This chain joins TRBV10-2 and TRBJ2-7, with 8 bases fitting TRBD1. CDR3 length: 13 residues. Trimming cost V 10 bases and J 6 bases; bases outside gene matches: 11. The germline V gene has CDR1 WSHSY and CDR2 SAAADI. CDR3 DNA: TGCGCCAACCCGACAGGGGAGGTTACCGAGCAGTACTTC. Its protein is CANPTGEVTEQYF.

In its sample, this clonotype was seen once. CDR3 sequence (DNA): TGCGCCAGCAGCCAAGATCCCAGGAGCTCTGGAAACACCATATATTTT. Translation: CASSQDPRSSGNTIYF. The V and J genes are TRBV4-1 and TRBJ1-3; D unresolved. CDR1 is MGHRA, CDR2 YSYEKL, per germline. This CDR3 has 16 residues. Trimming removed 0 bases at V and 0 bases at J, with 9 bases between.

The rearrangement links TRBV19 to TRBJ1-1; a weak D match, TRBD1 (5 bases). CDR1 LNHDA and CDR2 SQIVND come from the germline V gene (reference sequence). This CDR3 is built from 17 residues. Between the trimmed V and J ends, which lost 5 bases and 11 bases, there was a span of 30 bases. The CDR3 spells CASSLRTRPLDPEGAFF. As DNA, the CDR3 is TGTGCCAGTAGTCTCCGAACCCGTCCTTTAGATCCGGAGGGGGCTTTCTTT.

V is TRBV9 and J is TRBJ1-1; 10 bases are a match to TRBD1. Germline trimming cut 7 bases from V and 0 bases from J; bases unmatched to any gene: 9. The CDR3 runs to 16 residues. Germline V gene sequence: CDR1 SGDLS, CDR2 YYNGEE. The CDR3, as DNA: TGTGCCAGCTCAGGGGGGACAGGGGCCATGAACACTGAAGCTTTCTTT. This gives the protein CASSGGTGAMNTEAFF. Drawing the rest from reference TRBV9 and TRBJ1-1, the complete variable domain is DSGVTQTPKHLITATGQRVTLRCSPRSGDLSVYWYQQSLDQGLQFLIQYYNGEERAKGNILERFSAQQFPDLHSELNLSSLELGDSALYFCASSGGTGAMNTEAFFGQGTRLTVV.

The V and J genes are TRBV7-2 and TRBJ2-7; D possibly uses TRBD1 or TRBD2 (5 bases each). From germline, CDR1 is SGHTA and CDR2 FQGNSA. Trimming removed 1 base at V and 5 bases at J, with 9 bases between. The CDR3 consists of 13 residues. The CDR3 sequence is CASSLGREHEQYF. In DNA form, the CDR3 reads TGTGCCAGCAGCTTAGGCAGGGAGCACGAGCAGTACTTC.

The rearrangement uses TRBV3-1 and TRBJ1-1; possible D gene TRBD1, 6 bases. The CDR3 consists of 16 residues. V lost 1 base to trimming and J lost 4 bases, with 16 bases between them. The germline gives CDR1 LGHDT, CDR2 YNNKEL (reference sequence). The CDR3 sequence is CASSQVTVEGGTEAFF. CDR3 in DNA: TGTGCCAGCAGCCAAGTGACGGTCGAGGGGGGCACTGAAGCTTTCTTT.

The chain recombines TRBV20-1 with TRBJ2-1; D not resolved. V was shortened by 0 bases and J by 3 bases, with 9 bases between the two germline ends. Germline values: CDR1 DFQATT, CDR2 SNEGSKA (reference sequence). The CDR3 totals 14 residues. The CDR3: CSARDRIFYNEQFF. The CDR3 DNA is TGCAGTGCTAGAGATCGGATATTCTACAATGAGCAGTTCTTC.

The V call is TRBV5-6, the J call TRBJ1-2; 9 positions agree with TRBD1. This CDR3 region has 13 residues. J lost 8 bases, V lost 6 bases, and 8 bases had no gene match. In germline, CDR1 is SGHDT, CDR2 YYEEEE. The CDR3 loop is CASTNRGRLGYTF. Here the CDR3 DNA reads TGTGCCAGCACCAACAGGGGGCGGCTGGGCTACACCTTC. Based on the CDR3 plus reference TRBV5-6 and TRBJ1-2, the full variable domain is DAGVTQSPTHLIKTRGQQVTLRCSPKSGHDTVSWYQQALGQGPQFIFQYYEEEERQRGNFPDRFSGHQFPNYSSELNVNALLLGDSALYLCASTNRGRLGYTFGSGTRLTVV.

The rearrangement uses TRBV5-1 and TRBJ1-1; 8 bases align to TRBD1. Unmatched junction bases numbered 11, after V lost 2 bases and J lost 5 bases. The V gene's germline CDR1 is SGHRS and CDR2 YFSETQ. The CDR3 has 16 amino acids. CDR3 coding DNA: TGCGCCAGCAGCTTTGGGCAGGGGGCTGCTGGGACTGAAGCTTTCTTT. Its translation: CASSFGQGAAGTEAFF.

This chain connects TRBV6-5 to TRBJ1-6; tentative D call: TRBD1 (5 bases). Trimming left V 9 bases short and J 5 bases short, with 11 bases between. The CDR3 runs to 13 residues. Germline CDR1 and CDR2: MNHEY and SVGAGI. The CDR3 loop is CASRGFDNSPLHF. CDR3 in DNA: TGTGCCAGTAGGGGTTTCGATAATTCACCCCTCCACTTT.